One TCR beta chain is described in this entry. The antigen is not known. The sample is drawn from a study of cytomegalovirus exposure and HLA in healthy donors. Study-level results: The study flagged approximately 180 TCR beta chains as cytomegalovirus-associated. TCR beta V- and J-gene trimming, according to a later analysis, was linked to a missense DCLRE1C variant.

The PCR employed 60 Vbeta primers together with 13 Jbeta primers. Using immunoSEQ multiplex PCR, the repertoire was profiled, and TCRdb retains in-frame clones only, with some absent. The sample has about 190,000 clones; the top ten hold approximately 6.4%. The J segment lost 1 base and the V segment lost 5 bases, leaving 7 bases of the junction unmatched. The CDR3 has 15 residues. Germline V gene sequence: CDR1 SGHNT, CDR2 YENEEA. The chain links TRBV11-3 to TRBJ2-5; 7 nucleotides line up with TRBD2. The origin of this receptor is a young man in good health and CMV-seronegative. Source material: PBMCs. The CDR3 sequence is CASSGGDYLQETQYF. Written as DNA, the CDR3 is TGTGCCAGCAGCGGGGGGGACTACCTCCAAGAGACCCAGTACTTC. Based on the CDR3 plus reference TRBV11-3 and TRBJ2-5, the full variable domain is EAGVVQSPRYKIIEKKQPVAFWCNPISGHNTLYWYLQNLGQGPELLIRYENEEAVDDSQLPKDRFSAERLKGVDSTLKIQPAELGDSAVYLCASSGGDYLQETQYFGPGTRLLVL.